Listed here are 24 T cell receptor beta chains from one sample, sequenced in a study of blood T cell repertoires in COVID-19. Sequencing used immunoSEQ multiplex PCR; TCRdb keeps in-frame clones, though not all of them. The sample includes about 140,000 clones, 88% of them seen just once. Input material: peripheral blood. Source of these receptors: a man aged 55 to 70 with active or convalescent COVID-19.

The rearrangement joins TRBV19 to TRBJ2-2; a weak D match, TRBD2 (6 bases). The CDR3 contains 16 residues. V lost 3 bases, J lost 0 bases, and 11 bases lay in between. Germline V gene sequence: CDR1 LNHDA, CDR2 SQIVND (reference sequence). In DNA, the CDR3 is TGTGCCAGTAGTATTAATGGACTACCGAACACCGGGGAGCTGTTTTTT. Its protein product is CASSINGLPNTGELFF.

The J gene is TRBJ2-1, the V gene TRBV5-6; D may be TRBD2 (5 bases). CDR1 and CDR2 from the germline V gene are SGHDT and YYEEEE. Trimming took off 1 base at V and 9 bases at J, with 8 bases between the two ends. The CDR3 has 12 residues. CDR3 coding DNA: TGTGCCAGCAGCTTGCCAGCGGCTGAGCAGTTCTTC. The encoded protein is CASSLPAAEQFF. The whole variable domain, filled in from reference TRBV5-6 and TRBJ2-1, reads DAGVTQSPTHLIKTRGQQVTLRCSPKSGHDTVSWYQQALGQGPQFIFQYYEEEERQRGNFPDRFSGHQFPNYSSELNVNALLLGDSALYLCASSLPAAEQFFGPGTRLTVL.

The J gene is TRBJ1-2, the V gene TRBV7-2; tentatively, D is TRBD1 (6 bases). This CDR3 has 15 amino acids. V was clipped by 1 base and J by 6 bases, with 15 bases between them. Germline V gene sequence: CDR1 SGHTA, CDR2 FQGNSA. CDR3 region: CASSLVLGTSDGYTF. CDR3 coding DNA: TGTGCCAGCAGCTTAGTACTTGGGACATCGGATGGCTACACCTTC. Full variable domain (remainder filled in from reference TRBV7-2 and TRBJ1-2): GAGVSQSPSNKVTEKGKDVELRCDPISGHTALYWYRQSLGQGLEFLIYFQGNSAPDKSGLPSDRFSAERTGGSVSTLTIQRTQQEDSAVYLCASSLVLGTSDGYTFGSGTRLTVV.

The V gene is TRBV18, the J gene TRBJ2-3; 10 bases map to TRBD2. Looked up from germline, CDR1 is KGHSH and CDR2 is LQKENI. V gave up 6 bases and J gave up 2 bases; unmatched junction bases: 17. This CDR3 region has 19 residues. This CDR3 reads CASSVRGTSAGGPTDTQYF. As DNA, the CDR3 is TGTGCCAGCTCCGTCCGAGGGACTAGCGCGGGAGGTCCCACAGATACGCAGTATTTT.

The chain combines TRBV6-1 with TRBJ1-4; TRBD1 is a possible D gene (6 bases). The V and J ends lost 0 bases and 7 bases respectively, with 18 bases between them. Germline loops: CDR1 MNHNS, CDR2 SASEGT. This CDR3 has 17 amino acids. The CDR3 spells CASSEAPQLSGVEKLFF. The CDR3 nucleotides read TGTGCCAGCAGTGAAGCGCCCCAACTGTCAGGGGTTGAAAAACTGTTTTTT.

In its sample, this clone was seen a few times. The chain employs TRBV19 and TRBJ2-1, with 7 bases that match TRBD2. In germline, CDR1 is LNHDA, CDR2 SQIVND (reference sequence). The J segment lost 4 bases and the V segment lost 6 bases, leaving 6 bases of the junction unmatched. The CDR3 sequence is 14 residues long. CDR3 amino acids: CASREREGYNEQFF. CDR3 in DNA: TGTGCCAGTAGGGAGCGGGAAGGGTACAATGAGCAGTTCTTC. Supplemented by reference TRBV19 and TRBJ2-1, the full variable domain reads DGGITQSPKYLFRKEGQNVTLSCEQNLNHDAMYWYRQDPGQGLRLIYYSQIVNDFQKGDIAEGYSVSREKKESFPLTVTSAQKNPTAFYLCASREREGYNEQFFGPGTRLTVL.

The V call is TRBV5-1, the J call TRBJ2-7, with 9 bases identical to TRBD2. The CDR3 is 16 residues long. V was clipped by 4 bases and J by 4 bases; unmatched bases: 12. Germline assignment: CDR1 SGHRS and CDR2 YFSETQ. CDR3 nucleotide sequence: TGCGCCAGCAGCCCAGGGACTAGCTCCAGAAGGTACGAGCAGTACTTC. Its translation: CASSPGTSSRRYEQYF.

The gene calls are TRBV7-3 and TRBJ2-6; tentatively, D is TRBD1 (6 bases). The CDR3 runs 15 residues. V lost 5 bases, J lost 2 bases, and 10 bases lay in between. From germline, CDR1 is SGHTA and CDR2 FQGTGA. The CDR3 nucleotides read TGTGCCAGCAGCCGTCAGGGGACTGGGGCCAACGTCCTGACTTTC. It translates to CASSRQGTGANVLTF.

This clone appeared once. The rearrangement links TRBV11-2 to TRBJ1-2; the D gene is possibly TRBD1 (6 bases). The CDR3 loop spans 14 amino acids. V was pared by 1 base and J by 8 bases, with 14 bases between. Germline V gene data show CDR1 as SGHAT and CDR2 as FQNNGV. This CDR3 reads CASSLGSGVDGYTF. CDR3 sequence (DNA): TGTGCCAGCAGCTTAGGGTCAGGGGTAGACGGCTACACCTTC. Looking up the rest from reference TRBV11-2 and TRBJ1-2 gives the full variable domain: EAGVAQSPRYKIIEKRQSVAFWCNPISGHATLYWYQQILGQGPKLLIQFQNNGVVDDSQLPKDRFSAERLKGVDSTLKIQPAKLEDSAVYLCASSLGSGVDGYTFGSGTRLTVV.

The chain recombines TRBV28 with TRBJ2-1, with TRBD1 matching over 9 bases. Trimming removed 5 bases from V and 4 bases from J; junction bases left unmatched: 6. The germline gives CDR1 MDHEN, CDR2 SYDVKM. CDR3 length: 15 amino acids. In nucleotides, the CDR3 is TGTGCCAGCAGTGGGCCGGGACAGGGATACAATGAGCAGTTCTTC. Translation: CASSGPGQGYNEQFF.

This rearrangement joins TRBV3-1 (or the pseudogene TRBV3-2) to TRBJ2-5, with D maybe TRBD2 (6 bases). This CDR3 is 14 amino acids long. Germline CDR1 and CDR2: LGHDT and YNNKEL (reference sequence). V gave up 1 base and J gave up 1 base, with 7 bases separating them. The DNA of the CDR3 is TGTGCCAGCAGCCAAGGGAGGGTCCAAGAGACCCAGTACTTC. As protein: CASSQGRVQETQYF.

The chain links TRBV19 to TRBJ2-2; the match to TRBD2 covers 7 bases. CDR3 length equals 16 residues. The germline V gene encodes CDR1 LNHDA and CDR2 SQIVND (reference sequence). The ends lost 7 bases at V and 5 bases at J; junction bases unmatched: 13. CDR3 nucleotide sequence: TGTGCCAGTACCCGGGACCCAGCGGGACGGACCGGGGAGCTGTTTTTT. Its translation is CASTRDPAGRTGELFF.

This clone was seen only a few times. The CDR3, as DNA: TGTGCCAGCAGTCCTCCAGGGGGCCAGCCCCAGCATTTT. Its protein product is CASSPPGGQPQHF. The chain carries TRBV27 and TRBJ1-5, with TRBD1 identical over 8 bases. V shed 5 bases, J shed 7 bases, and the junction held 4 bases outside the gene matches. This CDR3 contains 13 residues. Germline V CDR1 and CDR2: MNHEY, SMNVEV (reference sequence).

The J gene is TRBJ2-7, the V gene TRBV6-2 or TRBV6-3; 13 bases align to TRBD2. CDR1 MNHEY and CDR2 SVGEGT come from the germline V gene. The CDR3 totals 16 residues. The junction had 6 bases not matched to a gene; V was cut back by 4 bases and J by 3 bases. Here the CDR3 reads CASSSGTSGILYEQYF. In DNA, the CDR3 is TGTGCCAGCAGTTCCGGGACTAGCGGGATTCTCTACGAGCAGTACTTC.

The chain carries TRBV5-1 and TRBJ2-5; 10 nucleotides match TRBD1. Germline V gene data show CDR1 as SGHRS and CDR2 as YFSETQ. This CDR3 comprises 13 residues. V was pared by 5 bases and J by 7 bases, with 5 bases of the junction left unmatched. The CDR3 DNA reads TGCGCCAGCAGTCCCGGGACAGGGGTGACCCAGTACTTC. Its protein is CASSPGTGVTQYF.

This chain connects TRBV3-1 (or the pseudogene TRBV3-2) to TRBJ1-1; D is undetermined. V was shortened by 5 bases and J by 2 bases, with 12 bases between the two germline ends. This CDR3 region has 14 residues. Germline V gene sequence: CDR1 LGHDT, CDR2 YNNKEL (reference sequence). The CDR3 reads CASSFDSTNTEAFF. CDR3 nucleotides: TGTGCCAGCAGCTTTGACTCTACCAACACTGAAGCTTTCTTT.

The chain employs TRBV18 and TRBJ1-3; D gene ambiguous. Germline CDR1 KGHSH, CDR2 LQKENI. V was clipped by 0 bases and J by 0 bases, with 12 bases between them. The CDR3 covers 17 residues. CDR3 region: CASSPPEGVYSGNTIYF. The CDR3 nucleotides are TGTGCCAGCTCACCACCGGAAGGAGTCTACTCTGGAAACACCATATATTTT.

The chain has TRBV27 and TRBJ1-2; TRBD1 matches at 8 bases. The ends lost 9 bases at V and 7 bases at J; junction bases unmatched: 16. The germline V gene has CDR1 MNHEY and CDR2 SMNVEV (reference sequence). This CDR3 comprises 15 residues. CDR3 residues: CARGGQGRIRGGYTF. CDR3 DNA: TGTGCCAGAGGTGGACAGGGAAGAATAAGAGGTGGCTACACCTTC.

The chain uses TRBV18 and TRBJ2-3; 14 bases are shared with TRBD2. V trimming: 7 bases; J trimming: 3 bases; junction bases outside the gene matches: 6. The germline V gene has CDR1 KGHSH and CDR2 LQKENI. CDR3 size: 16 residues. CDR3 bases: TGTGCCAGCTTACTCGGGACTAGCGGGAGAACAGATACGCAGTATTTT. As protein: CASLLGTSGRTDTQYF.

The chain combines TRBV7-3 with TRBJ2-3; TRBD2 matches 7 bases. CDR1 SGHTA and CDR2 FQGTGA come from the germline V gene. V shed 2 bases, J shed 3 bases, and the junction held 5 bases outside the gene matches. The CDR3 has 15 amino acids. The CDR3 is CASSLYGGGTDTQYF. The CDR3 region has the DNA TGTGCCAGCAGCTTATACGGCGGGGGTACAGATACGCAGTATTTT.

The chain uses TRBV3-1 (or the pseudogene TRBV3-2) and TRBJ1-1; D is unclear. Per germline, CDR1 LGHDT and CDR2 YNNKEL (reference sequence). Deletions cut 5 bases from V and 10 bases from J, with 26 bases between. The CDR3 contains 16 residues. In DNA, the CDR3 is TGTGCCAGCAGCTACGGAGGGCAGGCTTCCCCCGAGGGAGCTTTCTTT. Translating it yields CASSYGGQASPEGAFF.

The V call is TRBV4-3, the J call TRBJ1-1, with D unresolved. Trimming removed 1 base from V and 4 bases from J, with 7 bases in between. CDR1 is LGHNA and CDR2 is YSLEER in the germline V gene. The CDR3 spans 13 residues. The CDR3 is CASSQAPGTEAFF. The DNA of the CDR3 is TGCGCCAGCAGCCAAGCACCGGGCACTGAAGCTTTCTTT.

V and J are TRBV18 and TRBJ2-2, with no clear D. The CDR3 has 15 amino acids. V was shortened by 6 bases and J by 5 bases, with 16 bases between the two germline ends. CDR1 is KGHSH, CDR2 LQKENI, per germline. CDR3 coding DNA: TGTGCCAGCTCTCCCTCGCGTACGCGGACCGGGGAGCTGTTTTTT. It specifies CASSPSRTRTGELFF.

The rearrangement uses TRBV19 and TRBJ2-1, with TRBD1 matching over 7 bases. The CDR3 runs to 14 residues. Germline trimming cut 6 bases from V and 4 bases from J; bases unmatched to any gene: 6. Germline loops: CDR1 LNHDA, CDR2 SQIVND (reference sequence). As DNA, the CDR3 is TGTGCCAGTAGAGAGAGACAGGGATACAATGAGCAGTTCTTC. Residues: CASRERQGYNEQFF.